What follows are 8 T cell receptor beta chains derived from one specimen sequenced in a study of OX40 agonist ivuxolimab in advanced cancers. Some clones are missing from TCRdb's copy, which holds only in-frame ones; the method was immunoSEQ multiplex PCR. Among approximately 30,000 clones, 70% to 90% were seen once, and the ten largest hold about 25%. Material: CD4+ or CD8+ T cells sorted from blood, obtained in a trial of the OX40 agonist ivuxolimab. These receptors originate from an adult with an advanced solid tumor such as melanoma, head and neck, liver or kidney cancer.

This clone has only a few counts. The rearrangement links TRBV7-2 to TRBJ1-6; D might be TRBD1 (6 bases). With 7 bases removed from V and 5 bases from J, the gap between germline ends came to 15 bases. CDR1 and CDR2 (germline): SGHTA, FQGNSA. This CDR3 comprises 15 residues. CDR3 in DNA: TGTGCCAGCACGCTTTCGGGGGCGGATAATTCACCCCTCCACTTT. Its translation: CASTLSGADNSPLHF.

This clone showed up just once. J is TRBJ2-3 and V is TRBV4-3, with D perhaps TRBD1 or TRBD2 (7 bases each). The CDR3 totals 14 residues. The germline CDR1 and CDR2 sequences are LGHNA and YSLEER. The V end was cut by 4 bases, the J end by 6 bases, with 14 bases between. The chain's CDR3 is CASSPGGGVDTQYF. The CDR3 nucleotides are TGCGCCAGCAGCCCAGGGGGAGGGGTGGATACGCAGTATTTT.

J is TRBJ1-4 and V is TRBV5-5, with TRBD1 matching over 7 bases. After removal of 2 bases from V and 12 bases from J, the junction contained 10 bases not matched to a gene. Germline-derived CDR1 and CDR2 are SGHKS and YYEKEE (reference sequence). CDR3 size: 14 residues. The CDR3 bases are TGTGCCAGCAGCTTAACCGGGACAGCTAATCAACTGTTTTTT. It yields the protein CASSLTGTANQLFF.

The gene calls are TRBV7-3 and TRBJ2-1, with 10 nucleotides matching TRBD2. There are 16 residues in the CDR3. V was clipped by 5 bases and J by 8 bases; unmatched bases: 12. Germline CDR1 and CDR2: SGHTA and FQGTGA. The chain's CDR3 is CASSPSSGRGSYEQFF. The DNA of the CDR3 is TGTGCCAGCAGCCCTTCTAGCGGGAGAGGGTCCTATGAGCAGTTCTTC.

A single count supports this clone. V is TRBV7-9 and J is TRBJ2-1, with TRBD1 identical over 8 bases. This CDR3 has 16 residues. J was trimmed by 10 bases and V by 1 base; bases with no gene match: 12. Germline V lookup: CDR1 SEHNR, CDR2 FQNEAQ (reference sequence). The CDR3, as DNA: TGTGCCAGCAGCTTAGTCGGGACAGGCGAATTGATAGAGCAGTTCTTC. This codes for CASSLVGTGELIEQFF.

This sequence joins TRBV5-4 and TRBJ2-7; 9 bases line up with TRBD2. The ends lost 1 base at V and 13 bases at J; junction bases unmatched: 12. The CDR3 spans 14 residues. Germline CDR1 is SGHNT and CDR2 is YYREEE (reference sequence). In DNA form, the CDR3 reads TGTGCCAGCAGCTTGACTAGCGGGTCCTACGAGGGTTACTTC. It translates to CASSLTSGSYEGYF.

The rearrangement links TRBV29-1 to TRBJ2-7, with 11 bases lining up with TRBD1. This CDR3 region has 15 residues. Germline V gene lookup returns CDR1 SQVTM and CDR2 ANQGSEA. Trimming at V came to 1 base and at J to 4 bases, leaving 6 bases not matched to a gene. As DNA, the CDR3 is TGCAGCGTTGAAGCCTTCGGACAGGGGGCTTACGAGCAGTACTTC. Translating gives CSVEAFGQGAYEQYF.

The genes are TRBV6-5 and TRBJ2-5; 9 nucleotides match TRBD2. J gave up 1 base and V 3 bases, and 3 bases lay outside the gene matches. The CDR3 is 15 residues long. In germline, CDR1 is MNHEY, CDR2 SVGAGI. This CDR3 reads CASSYTSGPQETQYF. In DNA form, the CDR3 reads TGTGCCAGCAGTTATACTAGCGGGCCCCAAGAGACCCAGTACTTC.